These T cell receptor beta chains were read from a single sample in a study of T cells in Graves' hyperthyroidism and ophthalmopathy. MiXCR was run by TCRdb on the multiplex PCR reads, yielding one entry per CDR3 protein. The sample lists approximately 700,000 distinct CDR3 sequences, 45% occurring once. Sequencing was carried out using peripheral blood or thyroid tissue (not recorded which). These receptors were collected from an adult man with Graves' disease, either hyperthyroidism or ophthalmopathy (not recorded which). Both conserved end residues are part of each CDR3. Each record gives: CDR3 length, V gene, clone size, D gene, J gene, CDR3 DNA, CDR3 protein. A D gene is named only where the DNA matches it firmly. A row's size may be missing; if present it is once, few, many or a size class.

10,TRBV29-1,.,.,TRBJ1-2,TGCAGCGTTGTGTGGGGTGGCTACACCTTC,CSVVWGGYTF
13,TRBV29-1,.,.,TRBJ1-1,TGCAGCGTCGGGCCCCGACAGGACACTGAAGCTTTCTTT,CSVGPRQDTEAFF
14,TRBV6-1,.,.,TRBJ1-5,TGTGCCAGCACCAAAACCAGGGTCGGTCAGCCCCAGCATTTT,CASTKTRVGQPQHF
15,TRBV11-2,few,.,TRBJ1-2,TGCGCCAGCAGCCAAGAGGAGGGGTTCGTCTATGGCTACACCTTC,CASSQEEGFVYGYTF
14,TRBV5-4,.,TRBD1,TRBJ1-2,TGTGCCAGCAGCCATGGCGGGACAGAGTATGGCTACACCTTC,CASSHGGTEYGYTF
13,TRBV7-9,.,.,TRBJ2-5,TGTGCCAGCAACCAAGGGGTGCAAGAGACCCAGTACTTC,CASNQGVQETQYF
15,TRBV20-1,.,.,TRBJ2-5,TGCAGTGCCACTACCGAGACAAAGTACCAAGAGACCCAGTACTTC,CSATTETKYQETQYF
11,TRBV29-1,.,TRBD1,TRBJ2-7,TGCAGCTTGGGACAGTCCTACGAGCAGTACTTC,CSLGQSYEQYF
16,TRBV9,.,TRBD1,TRBJ1-4,TGTGCCAGCAGCTTGGGCGGGACAGGGGGCTATGAAAAACTGTTTTTT,CASSLGGTGGYEKLFF
14,TRBV2,.,TRBD1,TRBJ1-4,TGTGCCACGAACCGGGAGGGGGACAGGGAAAAACTGTTTTTT,CATNREGDREKLFF
17,TRBV7-8,many,TRBD1,TRBJ1-5,TGTGCCAGCAGCCACGTGAAACAGGACAGGGTCAATCAGCCCCAGCATTTT,CASSHVKQDRVNQPQHF
14,TRBV9,few,.,TRBJ2-7,TGTGCCAGCAGCGTAGACCCGACAGCCTACGAGCAGTACTTC,CASSVDPTAYEQYF
13,TRBV2,.,TRBD1,TRBJ2-5,TGTGCCAGCGGCAGGGGGATCCAAGAGACCCAGTACTTC,CASGRGIQETQYF
13,TRBV27,few,.,TRBJ1-5,TGTGCCAGTAGGAGGGGGGGCAATCAGCCCCAGCATTTT,CASRRGGNQPQHF
17,TRBV19,few,.,TRBJ1-2,TGTGCCAGCAGCTCCGCCACGGACAGCGACCTTAACTATGGCTACACCTTC,CASSSATDSDLNYGYTF
12,TRBV20-1,many,.,TRBJ1-2,TGCAGTGCTAGGACGAGGTCCGGTGGCTACACCTTC,CSARTRSGGYTF
13,TRBV6-5,once,TRBD1,TRBJ2-7,TGTGCCATCTCCGGGACAGGGGCCCACGAGCAGTACTTC,CAISGTGAHEQYF
16,TRBV13,.,.,TRBJ1-2,TGTGCCAGCAGCCAAGTTGGCGGGACCGCGGGCTATGGCTACACCTTC,CASSQVGGTAGYGYTF
13,TRBV5-1,few,.,TRBJ2-5,TGCGCCAGCAGCTCCCCGACAGAAGAGACCCAGTACTTC,CASSSPTEETQYF
14,TRBV10-3,.,TRBD2,TRBJ2-5,TGTGCCATCAAGGGGGGCGGGAGGCGAGAGACCCAGTACTTC,CAIKGGGRRETQYF
17,TRBV20-1,.,.,TRBJ1-3,TGCAGTGCTAGAGATAATAGGGCAGGGGAATACGGAAACACCATATATTTT,CSARDNRAGEYGNTIYF
12,TRBV7-9,few,.,TRBJ1-1,TGTGCCAGCAGCTTAGATTTAGGGGAAGCTTTCTTT,CASSLDLGEAFF
14,TRBV2,many,TRBD1,TRBJ1-5,TGTGCCACCGACAGGGGGATTGGGAATCAGCCCCAGCATTTT,CATDRGIGNQPQHF
14,TRBV7-3,.,.,TRBJ1-2,TGTGCCAGCAGCCCTCAGGGTGGGAGCCATGGCTACACCTTC,CASSPQGGSHGYTF
15,TRBV7-9,.,TRBD2,TRBJ2-7,TGTGCCAGCAGTTTAGCTAGCGGGAGAACATACGAGCAGTACTTC,CASSLASGRTYEQYF
14,TRBV12-3/TRBV12-4,few,.,TRBJ2-5,TGTGCCAGCAGTTTATCGTACAGGCAAGAGACCCAGTACTTC,CASSLSYRQETQYF